The 16 T cell receptor beta chains given below trace back to one sample, sequenced in a study of blood T cell repertoires in COVID-19 (dated by TCRdb to the early 2020s). The receptor library was made with the immunoSEQ multiplex PCR assay. What TCRdb holds here is the immuneACCESS table cut down to in-frame rearrangements. Part of the clones is not present; checked against another copy, under half of the missing clones reflect an unresolved V gene, and the others are unexplained. The sample includes over 100,000 clones, with roughly 86% observed a single time. 2.5% to 3.5% of the sample goes to the ten largest clones. The sample consisted of peripheral blood. The source is a man aged 45-65 years with active or convalescent COVID-19.

The gene calls are TRBV6-5 and TRBJ2-1, with D possibly matching TRBD1 (5 bases). The CDR3 is 14 residues long. Germline-derived CDR1 and CDR2 are MNHEY and SVGAGI. Trimming took off 7 bases at V and 5 bases at J, with 15 bases between the two ends. CDR3 loop: CASMEQVGHNEQFF. The CDR3 DNA is TGTGCCAGCATGGAACAGGTGGGGCACAATGAGCAGTTCTTC.

The rearrangement joins TRBV7-6 to TRBJ1-5; 8 nucleotides agree with TRBD1. Trimming removed 1 base from V and 4 bases from J; junction bases left unmatched: 3. CDR3 length: 15 residues. Germline V gene data show CDR1 as SGHVS and CDR2 as FNYEAQ. Written as DNA, the CDR3 is TGTGCCAGCAGCTTAGGGACAGGGAAAAATCAGCCCCAGCATTTT. Residues: CASSLGTGKNQPQHF.

The V and J genes are TRBV6-1 and TRBJ2-5; possible D gene TRBD2, 5 bases. The germline V gene encodes CDR1 MNHNS and CDR2 SASEGT. This CDR3 has 13 residues. V was clipped by 2 bases and J by 11 bases, with 15 bases between them. The CDR3: CASSEYWGEKQYF. CDR3 sequence (DNA): TGTGCCAGCAGTGAATATTGGGGAGAGAAGCAGTACTTC.

The chain links TRBV20-1 to TRBJ1-2; a weak D match, TRBD1 (5 bases). The germline V gene has CDR1 DFQATT and CDR2 SNEGSKA (reference sequence). This CDR3 is 11 amino acids long. V gave up 7 bases and J gave up 6 bases, with 12 bases separating them. CDR3 sequence: CSGQGFDGYTF. CDR3 nucleotides: TGCAGTGGGCAGGGTTTCGATGGCTACACCTTC.

The chain combines TRBV7-2 with TRBJ2-3, with D unclear. The V end lost 5 bases, the J end lost 0 bases, and 12 bases lay between the germline ends. The length of the CDR3 is 15 residues. CDR1 and CDR2 (germline): SGHTA, FQGNSA. CDR3 nucleotides: TGTGCCAGCAGCCTACGACTGGCTAGCACAGATACGCAGTATTTT. This gives the protein CASSLRLASTDTQYF.

The CDR3 region is CASSGLAPDQQFF. DNA of the CDR3: TGTGCCAGCAGCGGACTAGCGCCCGATCAGCAGTTCTTC. The chain uses TRBV12-3 or TRBV12-4 and TRBJ2-1, with 9 bases identical to TRBD2. V shed 6 bases and J 11 bases; nucleotides not matched to a gene: 8. This CDR3 is 13 amino acids long.

The chain couples TRBV27 to TRBJ2-2, with 8 bases aligning to TRBD1. The germline gives CDR1 MNHEY, CDR2 SMNVEV (reference sequence). There are 14 residues in the CDR3. Unmatched junction bases numbered 4, after V lost 6 bases and J lost 4 bases. Here the CDR3 reads CASRRQGTTGELFF. In DNA, the CDR3 is TGTGCCAGCAGAAGACAGGGGACCACCGGGGAGCTGTTTTTT.

This clone was seen just once. V and J are TRBV29-1 and TRBJ2-5, with a tentative D call TRBD2 (7 bases). Trimming left V 7 bases short and J 2 bases short, with 17 bases between. The CDR3 length is 14 residues. Germline V CDR1 and CDR2: SQVTM, ANQGSEA. CDR3: CSGGGDTFQETQYF. CDR3 nucleotide sequence: TGCAGCGGGGGGGGCGATACCTTTCAAGAGACCCAGTACTTC.

The V call is TRBV5-4, the J call TRBJ2-7, with a tentative D call TRBD2 (5 bases). Germline loops: CDR1 SGHNT, CDR2 YYREEE (reference sequence). V lost 0 bases and J lost 0, with 10 bases in between. The CDR3 length is 15 residues. The CDR3 protein is CASSLDGVSSYEQYF. CDR3 nucleotide sequence: TGTGCCAGCAGCTTGGACGGGGTGAGCTCCTACGAGCAGTACTTC.

The rearrangement uses TRBV28 and TRBJ1-6, with a possible D match to TRBD1 (6 bases). The germline V and J ends were trimmed by 6 bases and 7 bases, with 19 bases remaining between them. CDR1 MDHEN and CDR2 SYDVKM come from the germline V gene. The CDR3 is 16 residues long. CDR3 DNA: TGTGCCAGCAGCCCCACAGGGACGAGGCAAAATTCACCCCTCCACTTT. It encodes CASSPTGTRQNSPLHF.

The rearrangement links TRBV6-1 to TRBJ2-2; a weak D match, TRBD1 (6 bases). Trimming pared 6 bases from V and 1 base from J, leaving 9 bases between. The length of the CDR3 is 14 residues. Looked up from germline, CDR1 is MNHNS and CDR2 is SASEGT. CDR3 sequence (DNA): TGTGCCAGCAGATTACAGGGGAACACCGGGGAGCTGTTTTTT. This codes for CASRLQGNTGELFF.

This clone was counted a few times. This chain uses TRBV3-1 (or the pseudogene TRBV3-2) with TRBJ1-1; 7 bases agree with TRBD1. Germline V gene lookup returns CDR1 LGHDT and CDR2 YNNKEL (reference sequence). Losses at the gene ends were 0 bases for V and 4 bases for J; bases not matched to a gene: 8. The CDR3 loop spans 16 amino acids. DNA of the CDR3: TGTGCCAGCAGCCAAGATTTTACAGGGGTGGTCACTGAAGCTTTCTTT. This codes for CASSQDFTGVVTEAFF.

The genes are TRBV10-1 and TRBJ1-2, with 7 nucleotides matching TRBD1. From germline, CDR1 is WNHNN and CDR2 SYGVQD (reference sequence). The length of the CDR3 is 13 residues. With 5 bases clipped from V and 2 bases from J, the junction kept 2 bases outside the gene matches. CDR3 region: CASSPDRNYGYTF. The DNA for the CDR3 is TGCGCCAGCAGTCCGGACAGGAACTATGGCTACACCTTC.

J is TRBJ2-5 and V is TRBV7-9; D is undetermined. The CDR3 is made up of 14 amino acids. The ends were cut back, 1 base at V and 5 bases at J, with 11 bases in the middle. Germline V CDR1 and CDR2: SEHNR, FQNEAQ (reference sequence). CDR3 nucleotides: TGTGCCAGCAGCTTAGGGCAGTCATTGGAGACCCAGTACTTC. Its translation: CASSLGQSLETQYF. The full variable domain, with the rest looked up from reference TRBV7-9 and TRBJ2-5, is DTGVSQNPRHKITKRGQNVTFRCDPISEHNRLYWYRQTLGQGPEFLTYFQNEAQLEKSRLLSDRFSAERPKGSFSTLEIQRTEQGDSAMYLCASSLGQSLETQYFGPGTRLLVL.

The gene calls are TRBV18 and TRBJ2-1; D is unclear. The V gene lost 0 bases and the J gene lost 2 bases, with 8 bases spanning the gap. There are 15 residues in the CDR3. From germline, CDR1 is KGHSH and CDR2 LQKENI. CDR3 bases: TGTGCCAGCTCACCACCGTCGGCGGCCTACAATGAGCAGTTCTTC. Protein sequence: CASSPPSAAYNEQFF.

V and J are TRBV28 and TRBJ1-1; D is undetermined. The ends were cut back, 5 bases at V and 5 bases at J, with 12 bases in the middle. The CDR3 covers 13 residues. From germline, CDR1 is MDHEN and CDR2 SYDVKM. CDR3 coding DNA: TGTGCCAGCAGTAATTCGGTGAGAACTGAAGCTTTCTTT. As protein: CASSNSVRTEAFF.